The TCR beta chain under discussion was sequenced for a study of blood T cell repertoires in COVID-19 (dated by TCRdb to 2020 to 2021). Looking at the study overall: Samples covering the acute and convalescent phases of COVID-19 were provided by collaborators in the United States, Italy and Spain. The material from the prospective study consisted of cDNA or gDNA derived from T cells, B-cell-depleted T cells, or PBMCs. Deeply sampled blood TCRbeta repertoires from subjects exposed to, actively infected with, or recovered from COVID-19 were included in the dataset. The repertoires were released in a freely available public database intended as a resource for research on the immune response to SARS-CoV-2. Samples were obtained from the ongoing ImmuneRACE study (first 160 participants) and from about 1,300 subjects provided by 6 global collaborators. A de-identified subject ID, COVID-19 status, age in years and sex were almost always included in the sample metadata. Where available, HLA class I and class II types were obtained from metadata supplied by the sample provider rather than from assay-based typing. Overall study results and their limits: The quantity of clinical and demographic metadata differed by source and by participant and was supplied without curation.

Participants in the prospective study were aged roughly 18 to 95 years, lived in some 24 United States geographic areas, and enrolled through a virtual design. Cohort assignment in the prospective study relied on participant-reported clinical history from a screening survey and a study questionnaire. For ImmuneRACE Cohort 3, a participant was defined as recovered based on two consecutive negative NP/OP PCR tests, clearance by a healthcare professional, or resolution of symptoms. In the prospective study, mobile phlebotomists collected whole blood, serum and a nasopharyngeal or oropharyngeal swab from each participant. Over an approximately 2-month period, participants in the prospective study had the option of providing additional blood draws and questionnaires. Blood samples from the prospective study were shipped frozen or at room temperature prior to DNA extraction. On this clone itself: The clone's antigen remains unknown. Per-base quality was not reported, and no clone a single base away is much larger than it.

TCRbeta CDR3 regions were amplified from genomic DNA using the immunoSEQ Assay, a bias-controlled multiplex PCR. Per the authors' processing: The number of nucleated cells in each sample was estimated from the amplification of reference gene primers within the assay. To quantify the absolute abundance of each unique TCRbeta CDR3 rearrangement, sequence reads were collapsed and filtered. For each sample, productive Simpson clonality was calculated as the square root of Simpson's diversity index over productive rearrangements. As stored in TCRdb, this immuneACCESS dataset retains in-frame rearrangements with V and J assigned. A fraction of the clones does not appear; measured against another copy, unresolved V genes explain less than half of the discrepancy, and the remainder lacks a known reason. That table is the source of V, J and clone size, and D and trimming were worked out from the DNA. The sample records approximately 220,000 clones, 88% of which are singletons. Of the sample, approximately 2.7% falls within the top ten clones.

Sequenced input: PBMCs or T cells enriched from blood (not recorded which). The source is a woman between 25 and 40 years old who had recovered from COVID-19.

The nucleotides are TGCGCCAGCAGCTCGAACAACTACAATGAGCAGTTCTTC. Its protein reads: CASSSNNYNEQFF. The sequence links TRBV4-1 to TRBJ2-1; no confident D gene assignment can be made. The CDR3 holds 13 amino acids from the cysteine to the phenylalanine. CDR3 DNA only is kept here, 39 bases in frame from base 1. The CDR1 and CDR2 encoded by the germline V gene are MGHRA and YSYEKL. Between the V and J ends, shortened by 5 bases and 3 bases respectively, the junction contains 8 bases.